The subject of this entry is one T cell receptor (beta chain). Methods used by the authors: Reference gene primer amplification gave nucleated cell count estimates. This table comes from immunoSEQ multiplex PCR, and its TCRdb copy is limited to in-frame clones, with some not included. The V and J calls and the clone size are those of that table, but D and trimming were determined from the DNA. Among about 74,000 clones listed, approximately 80% were seen once. The sample belongs to a study of blood T cell repertoires in COVID-19. Trimming took 10 bases from V and 1 from J, leaving 28 bases between them. The CDR3 is 18 amino acids. Germline V CDR1 and CDR2: LNHDA, SQIVND (reference sequence).

Sequencing was carried out using peripheral blood. The chain employs TRBV19 and TRBJ1-1, with TRBD1 as a possible D gene (5 bases). This receptor was identified in a human donor in a cohort sampled during active COVID-19. The CDR3 coding sequence is TGTGCCACCTCCCCTTTAGGTCGGGCCAGACAGTCGAACACTGAAGCTTTCTTT. Its translation: CATSPLGRARQSNTEAFF.